The 28 T cell receptor beta chains in this list originate from one sample, sequenced in a study of blood T cell repertoires in COVID-19. Clones were sequenced by immunoSEQ multiplex PCR, and TCRdb holds only the in-frame ones, with some missing. In the table there are roughly 250,000 clones, roughly 84% of which are singletons. Sample: peripheral blood. The receptors were sampled from a middle-aged woman with active or convalescent COVID-19.

V is TRBV5-1 and J is TRBJ2-3, with 7 nucleotides matching TRBD2. The CDR3 extends over 15 amino acids. The V and J ends lost 6 bases and 3 bases, in that order; junction bases with no gene match: 10. The germline V gene has CDR1 SGHRS and CDR2 YFSETQ. The CDR3 nucleotides read TGCGCCAGCAACGGCGTGGGACTACTTACAGATACGCAGTATTTT. Translated: CASNGVGLLTDTQYF.

J is TRBJ2-3 and V is TRBV19; 7 bases are shared with TRBD2. The CDR3 has 16 amino acids. Germline CDR1 and CDR2: LNHDA and SQIVND (reference sequence). V was pared by 3 bases and J by 4 bases, with 10 bases of the junction left unmatched. CDR3 DNA sequence: TGTGCCAGTAGTATGGTAACGGGGGGATGGGCAGATACGCAGTATTTT. It codes for CASSMVTGGWADTQYF.

The chain is built from TRBV5-1 and TRBJ2-1; 11 positions agree with TRBD2. Trimming at V came to 4 bases and at J to 7 bases, leaving 7 bases not matched to a gene. Germline V gene sequence: CDR1 SGHRS, CDR2 YFSETQ. The CDR3 totals 15 residues. CDR3 residues: CASSDGTSGWNEQFF. CDR3 sequence (DNA): TGCGCCAGCAGCGACGGGACTAGCGGCTGGAATGAGCAGTTCTTC. Variable domain in full (rest from reference TRBV5-1 and TRBJ2-1): KAGVTQTPRYLIKTRGQQVTLSCSPISGHRSVSWYQQTPGQGLQFLFEYFSETQRNKGNFPGRFSGRQFSNSRSEMNVSTLELGDSALYLCASSDGTSGWNEQFFGPGTRLTVL.

This chain joins TRBV5-6 and TRBJ1-2, with 12 positions matching TRBD1. Germline-derived CDR1 and CDR2 are SGHDT and YYEEEE. V shed 1 base and J 6 bases; nucleotides not matched to a gene: 7. CDR3 length equals 16 residues. The CDR3 nucleotides read TGTGCCAGCAGCTTGAATCGTGGGACAGGGGGCAATGGCTACACCTTC. Residues: CASSLNRGTGGNGYTF.

This clone was counted between two and nine times. V is TRBV5-4 and J is TRBJ1-2; 7 bases line up with TRBD1. The V segment lost 4 bases and the J segment 3 bases; nucleotides outside the gene matches: 3. CDR1 is SGHNT, CDR2 YYREEE, per germline (reference sequence). This CDR3 has 13 residues. In DNA, the CDR3 is TGTGCCAGCAGCCGTCAGGGGGACTATGGCTACACCTTC. It yields the protein CASSRQGDYGYTF.

The V and J genes are TRBV7-8 and TRBJ1-1, with D possibly matching TRBD1 (6 bases). CDR1 is SGHVS, CDR2 FQNEAQ, per germline. V was clipped by 0 bases and J by 7 bases, with 12 bases between them. CDR3 size: 14 residues. CDR3: CASSLAAGVNEAFF. As DNA, the CDR3 is TGTGCCAGCAGCTTAGCGGCAGGGGTGAATGAAGCTTTCTTT.

This rearrangement joins TRBV5-1 to TRBJ1-5; D is undetermined. The length of the CDR3 is 13 residues. CDR1 is SGHRS and CDR2 is YFSETQ in the germline V gene. The germline V and J ends were trimmed by 5 bases and 0 bases, with 6 bases remaining between them. The DNA for the CDR3 is TGCGCCAGCAGTCTCGGTAGCAATCAGCCCCAGCATTTT. Its translation is CASSLGSNQPQHF.

The chain employs TRBV7-6 and TRBJ2-7; perhaps TRBD1 as D (5 bases). Germline CDR1 and CDR2: SGHVS and FNYEAQ. The V end was cut by 2 bases, the J end by 6 bases, with 14 bases between. This CDR3 has 14 residues. CDR3 DNA sequence: TGTGCCAGCAGCTTATTGCAGGGTGTAGGCGAGCAGTACGTC. It translates to CASSLLQGVGEQYV.

The V and J genes are TRBV6-1 and TRBJ1-4; D is uncertain. Per the germline V gene, CDR1 is MNHNS and CDR2 is SASEGT. CDR3 length equals 13 residues. V was trimmed by 3 bases and J by 8 bases, leaving 10 bases between them. The CDR3 spells CASSEEYREKLFF. The CDR3 nucleotides are TGTGCCAGCAGTGAGGAGTATAGAGAAAAACTGTTTTTT.

The chain couples TRBV5-6 to TRBJ1-2; D is possibly TRBD1 (6 bases). Trimming removed 4 bases at V and 8 bases at J, with 12 bases between. Looked up from germline, CDR1 is SGHDT and CDR2 is YYEEEE. This CDR3 has 12 residues. The CDR3 loop reads CASSLQGSGYTF. CDR3 nucleotides: TGTGCCAGCAGCCTCCAGGGGAGCGGCTACACCTTC.

The V and J genes are TRBV9 and TRBJ1-4; the match to TRBD1 covers 7 bases. Germline CDR1 SGDLS, CDR2 YYNGEE. The V gene end was trimmed by 3 bases and the J gene end by 2 bases; junction bases not matched to a gene: 4. The CDR3 is made up of 15 amino acids. The DNA of the CDR3 is TGTGCCAGCAGCGCACAGGGGATCACTAATGAAAAACTGTTTTTT. It codes for CASSAQGITNEKLFF.

The rearrangement links TRBV12-3 or TRBV12-4 to TRBJ1-2, with D unclear. The CDR3 contains 10 residues. Deletions cut 7 bases from V and 6 bases from J, with 6 bases between. CDR3 in amino acids: CASTQDGYTF. The CDR3 DNA sequence: TGTGCCAGCACCCAGGATGGCTACACCTTC.

The rearrangement uses TRBV11-3 and TRBJ2-5; perhaps TRBD1 as D (6 bases). CDR3 length: 13 residues. Germline V gene sequence: CDR1 SGHNT, CDR2 YENEEA. The germline V and J ends were trimmed by 4 bases and 3 bases, with 9 bases remaining between them. This CDR3 reads CASSSRQEETQYF. For the CDR3, the DNA is TGTGCCAGCAGCTCCCGACAGGAAGAGACCCAGTACTTC.

DNA of the CDR3: TGTGCCAGCAAGCGGGCCAGCTCTGGAAACACCATATATTTT. Residues: CASKRASSGNTIYF. The chain couples TRBV6-5 to TRBJ1-3; D unclear. The CDR3 runs to 14 residues. Per the germline V gene, CDR1 is MNHEY and CDR2 is SVGAGI. Trimming shortened V by 7 bases and J by 0 bases, and 10 bases separated the two germline ends.

The rearrangement links TRBV11-2 to TRBJ2-4; TRBD2 might be the D (5 bases). V lost 0 bases and J 5 bases, leaving 14 bases between the germline ends. The CDR3 loop spans 16 amino acids. The V gene's germline CDR1 is SGHAT and CDR2 FQNNGV. Here the CDR3 DNA reads TGTGCCAGCAGCTTAGAAGTCGGGGTGGGTCAAAACATTCAGTACTTC. This gives the protein CASSLEVGVGQNIQYF.

CDR3 nucleotide sequence: TGTGCCAGCAGCGAAGGGACAGGCTCTTACGAGCAGTACTTC. Protein sequence: CASSEGTGSYEQYF. The V gene is TRBV9, the J gene TRBJ2-7, with TRBD1 identical over 8 bases. CDR1 SGDLS and CDR2 YYNGEE come from the germline V gene. CDR3 length: 14 amino acids. J was trimmed by 4 bases and V by 3 bases; bases with no gene match: 6.

The J gene is TRBJ1-2, the V gene TRBV28; possibly TRBD1 for D (5 bases). This CDR3 contains 13 residues. V lost 11 bases to trimming and J lost 4 bases, with 17 bases between them. Germline values: CDR1 MDHEN, CDR2 SYDVKM. The CDR3: CAAGRGDGYGYTF. CDR3 DNA: TGTGCCGCAGGCCGCGGGGACGGCTATGGCTACACCTTC.

This clone has only one observation. This chain connects TRBV7-2 to TRBJ1-5, with 9 bases aligning to TRBD1. CDR1 SGHTA and CDR2 FQGNSA come from the germline V gene. CDR3 length: 18 residues. V shed 5 bases, J shed 0 bases, and the junction held 11 bases outside the gene matches. The CDR3 DNA follows: TGTGCCAGCAGCCTCCGGGACAGGGAGACTTATAGCAATCAGCCCCAGCATTTT. Its protein is CASSLRDRETYSNQPQHF.

This clone was recorded at least ten times. Different DNA sequences within this sample yield the same CDR3. This rearrangement joins TRBV12-3 or TRBV12-4 to TRBJ1-2; 7 bases are shared with TRBD1. The junction had 5 bases not matched to a gene; V was cut back by 2 bases and J by 8 bases. This CDR3 region has 13 residues. The CDR3 bases are TGTGCCAGCAGTTTACAGGGGGTTCGGGGCTACACCTTC. Translation gives CASSLQGVRGYTF.

The V and J genes are TRBV7-2 and TRBJ2-7; weak D call: TRBD2 (5 bases). V shed 5 bases and J shed 2 bases, with 16 bases lying between them. The CDR3 is 15 residues long. Germline values: CDR1 SGHTA, CDR2 FQGNSA. Here the CDR3 reads CASSPRWTGTYEQYF. The CDR3 DNA reads as TGTGCCAGCAGCCCCCGCTGGACGGGAACCTACGAGCAGTACTTC.

This chain links TRBV14 with TRBJ1-4; a possible D gene is TRBD1 (6 bases). V dropped 5 bases and J dropped 5 bases, with 21 bases sitting between them. This CDR3 comprises 17 residues. Germline CDR1 is SGHDN and CDR2 is FVKESK. CDR3 in DNA: TGTGCCAGCAGCAAGAAGTTCGCCGACAGGCGGAATGAAAAACTGTTTTTT. As protein: CASSKKFADRRNEKLFF.

The gene calls are TRBV7-6 and TRBJ2-2; the D gene is possibly TRBD1 (6 bases). V was pared by 5 bases and J by 6 bases, with 13 bases between. The CDR3 runs 14 residues. Germline loops: CDR1 SGHVS, CDR2 FNYEAQ. The CDR3 loop reads CASSDSGAPGELFF. In nucleotides, the CDR3 is TGTGCCAGCAGCGATTCAGGGGCTCCCGGGGAGCTGTTTTTT.

The chain joins TRBV20-1 to TRBJ2-7; TRBD2 might be the D (6 bases). Trimming took 3 bases from V and 7 from J, leaving 10 bases between them. The CDR3 is 11 residues long. CDR1 and CDR2 from the germline V gene are DFQATT and SNEGSKA (reference sequence). The CDR3 protein is CSARLAGEQYF. CDR3 DNA sequence: TGCAGTGCTAGGCTCGCGGGGGAGCAGTACTTC.

The chain uses TRBV7-2 and TRBJ1-2; maybe TRBD1 (6 bases). V lost 4 bases, J lost 4 bases, and 19 bases lay in between. Germline-derived CDR1 and CDR2 are SGHTA and FQGNSA. CDR3 length: 16 residues. The CDR3 DNA reads as TGTGCCAGCAGCTCTCAAAAGGACAGAGAGGTCTATGGCTACACCTTC. Encoded protein: CASSSQKDREVYGYTF.

The chain links TRBV10-3 to TRBJ1-6; 7 bases align to TRBD1. There are 14 residues in the CDR3. CDR1 is ENHRY, CDR2 SYGVKD, per germline. Trimming cost V 4 bases and J 6 bases; bases outside gene matches: 3. The CDR3 here is CAISADRINSPLHF. In nucleotides, the CDR3 is TGTGCCATCAGTGCGGACAGGATTAATTCACCCCTCCACTTT.

The rearrangement joins TRBV3-1 (or the pseudogene TRBV3-2) to TRBJ1-4, with D tentatively TRBD1 (5 bases). With 1 base removed from V and 4 bases from J, the gap between germline ends came to 16 bases. In germline, CDR1 is LGHDT, CDR2 YNNKEL (reference sequence). The CDR3 is made up of 17 amino acids. The CDR3 spells CASSQVLGRGINEKLFF. DNA for the CDR3: TGTGCCAGCAGCCAAGTATTAGGGAGGGGAATTAATGAAAAACTGTTTTTT.

This chain uses TRBV7-3 with TRBJ2-1; D might be TRBD1 (6 bases). Germline assignment: CDR1 SGHTA and CDR2 FQGTGA. V was trimmed by 5 bases and J by 0 bases, leaving 8 bases between them. CDR3 size: 14 residues. In DNA, the CDR3 is TGTGCCAGCAGCCAGGGGAGCTCCTACAATGAGCAGTTCTTC. This encodes CASSQGSSYNEQFF. The variable domain in full, with the rest retrieved from reference TRBV7-3 and TRBJ2-1, is GAGVSQTPSNKVTEKGKYVELRCDPISGHTALYWYRQSLGQGPEFLIYFQGTGAADDSGLPNDRFFAVRPEGSVSTLKIQRTERGDSAVYLCASSQGSSYNEQFFGPGTRLTVL.

This clone showed up just once. This rearrangement joins TRBV5-1 to TRBJ2-1; D is possibly TRBD1 (5 bases). Deletions cut 0 bases from V and 7 bases from J, with 29 bases between. CDR1 and CDR2 from the germline V gene are SGHRS and YFSETQ. The CDR3 sequence is 20 residues long. Written as DNA, the CDR3 is TGCGCCAGCAGCTTGGCCAGGGCTAGTTTAACCCGATCTCCTAGGAATGAGCAGTTCTTC. It translates to CASSLARASLTRSPRNEQFF.